The 4 T cell receptor beta chains reported below all come from one sample, sequenced in a study of cytomegalovirus exposure and HLA in healthy donors. PCR involved 60 Vbeta and 13 Jbeta primers. Sequenced by immunoSEQ multiplex PCR; TCRdb stores in-frame clones only, minus some. The sample yields about 170,000 clones, around three quarters seen once. The sequenced sample consisted of PBMCs. The receptor set was obtained from a woman aged 50 to 65 in good health and CMV-seronegative.

CDR3 sequence (DNA): TGCGCCAGCAGCTTGCCGACAGGGGCCGGCTATGGCTACACCTTC. Translated, it gives CASSLPTGAGYGYTF. The chain carries TRBV5-1 and TRBJ1-2, with 8 bases aligning to TRBD1. After removal of 1 base from V and 4 bases from J, the junction contained 6 bases not matched to a gene. The CDR3 covers 15 residues. CDR1 is SGHRS and CDR2 is YFSETQ in the germline V gene.

V usage is TRBV9 and J usage is TRBJ1-1; perhaps TRBD1 as D (5 bases). Germline values: CDR1 SGDLS, CDR2 YYNGEE. V lost 0 bases and J 0 bases, leaving 12 bases between the germline ends. The CDR3 sequence is 16 residues long. The CDR3 DNA follows: TGTGCCAGCAGCGTAGGTGGAGGGGTGGTGAACACTGAAGCTTTCTTT. This codes for CASSVGGGVVNTEAFF.

As to this clone: This CDR3 is also generated by other DNA sequences in the sample. The CDR3 bases are TGCGCCAGCAGCTTGGTGGTAGCGGGATCCTACAATGAGCAGTTCTTC. Translation: CASSLVVAGSYNEQFF. The chain recombines TRBV5-1 with TRBJ2-1; 8 nucleotides match TRBD2. Trimming cost V 0 bases and J 1 base; bases outside gene matches: 3. The V gene's germline CDR1 is SGHRS and CDR2 YFSETQ. This CDR3 is 16 amino acids long.

Of note for this clone: Other DNA sequences in the sample encode the same CDR3. This chain uses TRBV18 with TRBJ2-2, with D hard to call. This CDR3 spans 14 amino acids. V gave up 1 base and J gave up 7 bases, with 10 bases separating them. CDR1 is KGHSH, CDR2 LQKENI, per germline. CDR3 DNA sequence: TGTGCCAGCTCACCACAACGCGGTAGCGGGGAGCTGTTTTTT. As protein: CASSPQRGSGELFF.